This TCR beta chain was found in a study of cytotoxic CD8 clonotypes in ibrutinib-treated CLL. Overall study context: The patients comprised approximately 11 relapsed/refractory and around 15 treatment-naive cases, around 17 IGHV unmutated. Points from the study as a whole: Baseline clonality, higher than in age-matched healthy donors, tracked circulating CD8+ T-cell counts.

Assay used: immunoSEQ multiplex PCR; TCRdb lists only in-frame clones, some missing. The sample includes about 160,000 clones, approximately 77% seen only once; the top ten take roughly 1.9%. V was shortened by 4 bases and J by 8 bases, with 14 bases between the two germline ends. The CDR3 covers 13 residues. Germline CDR1 MNHNY, CDR2 SVGAGI (reference sequence). Worth noting for this clone: The antigen remains unidentified.

This sequence was found in a human donor with chronic lymphocytic leukemia. The chain recombines TRBV6-6 with TRBJ1-2; D possibly corresponds to TRBD1 (6 bases). The starting material was PBMCs, obtained after 12 months of ibrutinib treatment. The CDR3 DNA reads as TGTGCCAGCAGTTTGCAGGGGCCAGGGGGCTACACCTTC. This gives the protein CASSLQGPGGYTF.